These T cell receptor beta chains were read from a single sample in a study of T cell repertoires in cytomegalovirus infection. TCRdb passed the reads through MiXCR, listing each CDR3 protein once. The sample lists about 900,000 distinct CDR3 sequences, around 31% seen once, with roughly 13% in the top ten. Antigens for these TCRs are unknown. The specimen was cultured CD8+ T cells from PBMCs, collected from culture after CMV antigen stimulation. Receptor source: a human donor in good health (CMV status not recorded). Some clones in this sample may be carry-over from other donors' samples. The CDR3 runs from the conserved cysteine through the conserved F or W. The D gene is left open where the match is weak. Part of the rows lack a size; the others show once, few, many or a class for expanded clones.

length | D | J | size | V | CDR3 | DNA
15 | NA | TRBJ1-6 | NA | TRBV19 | CASSIASGPSSPLHF | TGTGCCAGTAGTATAGCCTCGGGACCCTCATCACCCCTCCACTTT
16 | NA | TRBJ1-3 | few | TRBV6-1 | CASRGPVRGEGNTIYF | TGTGCCAGCAGGGGACCTGTGCGGGGTGAAGGAAACACCATATATTTT
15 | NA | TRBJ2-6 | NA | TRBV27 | CASSLYQTGANVLTF | TGTGCCAGCAGTTTATACCAGACTGGGGCCAACGTCCTGACTTTC
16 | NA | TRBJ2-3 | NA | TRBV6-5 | CASSYNTPTGPDTQYF | TGTGCCAGCAGTTACAACACCCCCACGGGCCCAGATACGCAGTATTTT
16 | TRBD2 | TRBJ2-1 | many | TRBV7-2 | CASSPSGTSLYNEQFF | TGTGCCAGCAGCCCCTCGGGGACTAGTCTCTACAATGAGCAGTTCTTC
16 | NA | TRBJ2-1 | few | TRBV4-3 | CASSQGRASSYNEQFF | TGCGCCAGCAGCCAAGGGCGGGCGAGCTCCTACAATGAGCAGTTCTTC
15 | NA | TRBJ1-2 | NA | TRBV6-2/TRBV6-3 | CASSKQSELNYGYTF | TGTGCCAGCAGTAAACAGTCGGAACTAAACTATGGCTACACCTTC
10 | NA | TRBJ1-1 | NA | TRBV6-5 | CASGWTEAFF | TGTGCCAGCGGATGGACTGAAGCTTTCTTT
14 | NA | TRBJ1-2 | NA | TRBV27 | CASSSSGTIYGYTF | TGTGCCAGCAGTTCGTCCGGGACAATCTATGGCTACACCTTC
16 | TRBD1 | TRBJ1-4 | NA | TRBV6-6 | CASSYFTGGDNEKLFF | TGTGCCAGCAGTTACTTCACAGGGGGCGATAATGAAAAACTGTTTTTT
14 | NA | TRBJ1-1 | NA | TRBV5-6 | CASSLVSRRAEAFF | TGTGCCAGCAGCTTGGTAAGCAGGAGGGCTGAAGCTTTCTTT
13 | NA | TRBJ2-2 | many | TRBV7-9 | CASIRQDQEELFF | TGTGCCAGCATCCGCCAGGACCAGGAGGAGCTGTTTTTT
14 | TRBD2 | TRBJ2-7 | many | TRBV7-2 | CASSWASGTYEQYF | TGTGCCAGCAGCTGGGCTAGCGGTACCTACGAGCAGTACTTC
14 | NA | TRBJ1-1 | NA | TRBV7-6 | CASSPASMNTEAFF | TGTGCCAGCAGCCCGGCCTCCATGAACACTGAAGCTTTCTTT
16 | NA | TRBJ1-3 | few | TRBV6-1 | CASSFRDVSSGNTIYF | TGTGCCAGCAGTTTCCGGGACGTATCCTCTGGAAACACCATATATTTT
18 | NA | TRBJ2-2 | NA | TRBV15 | CATSTLRMGGRNTGELFF | TGTGCCACCAGCACCCTTCGCATGGGGGGCCGGAACACCGGGGAGCTGTTTTTT